Listed below are T cell receptor beta chains from one sample, sequenced in a study of OX40 agonist ivuxolimab in advanced cancers. Clones were read by immunoSEQ multiplex PCR, and TCRdb kept only the in-frame ones, dropping some. The table records some 13,000 clones, 70% to 75% of them present only once. Sequences were derived from CD4+ or CD8+ T cells sorted from blood, sampled in a trial of the OX40 agonist ivuxolimab. The receptors originated from an adult with an advanced solid tumor such as melanoma, head and neck, liver or kidney cancer. Both conserved end residues are part of each CDR3. Each record gives: J gene, V gene, clone size, D gene, CDR3 protein, CDR3 DNA. The D gene is left open where the match is weak. Clone size, where shown, is once, few, many, or a class for clones that have expanded.

J gene: TRBJ2-5
V gene: TRBV9
clone size: once
D gene: TRBD1
CDR3 protein: CASSVGTGVILAETQYF
CDR3 DNA: TGTGCCAGCAGCGTAGGGACAGGGGTAATTCTTGCGGAGACCCAGTACTTC

J gene: TRBJ1-2
V gene: TRBV12-1
clone size: NA
D gene: NA
CDR3 protein: CASSWITSANYGYTF
CDR3 DNA: TGTGCCAGCAGCTGGATTACCTCCGCTAACTATGGCTACACCTTC

J gene: TRBJ2-3
V gene: TRBV27
clone size: NA
D gene: NA
CDR3 protein: CASWGHAGPGGPSTDTQYF
CDR3 DNA: TGTGCCAGCTGGGGTCATGCGGGACCAGGGGGTCCTAGCACAGATACGCAGTATTTT

J gene: TRBJ1-2
V gene: TRBV30
clone size: NA
D gene: TRBD1
CDR3 protein: CAWSPLDRGLDGYTF
CDR3 DNA: TGTGCCTGGAGTCCCTTGGACAGGGGATTAGATGGCTACACCTTC

J gene: TRBJ2-1
V gene: TRBV2
clone size: NA
D gene: TRBD2
CDR3 protein: CASGSTSDEQFF
CDR3 DNA: TGTGCCAGCGGCTCTACTAGCGATGAGCAGTTCTTC

J gene: TRBJ2-7
V gene: TRBV15
clone size: once
D gene: NA
CDR3 protein: CATSRGTASSYEQYF
CDR3 DNA: TGTGCCACCAGCAGAGGGACAGCGAGCTCCTACGAGCAGTACTTC

J gene: TRBJ2-2
V gene: TRBV6-1
clone size: NA
D gene: TRBD1
CDR3 protein: CASSDHRGGELFF
CDR3 DNA: TGTGCCAGCAGTGATCACAGGGGTGGGGAGCTGTTTTTT

J gene: TRBJ2-7
V gene: TRBV6-5
clone size: NA
D gene: TRBD2
CDR3 protein: CASSYSSGGSPYEQYF
CDR3 DNA: TGTGCCAGCAGTTACTCGAGCGGGGGGTCACCCTACGAGCAGTACTTC

J gene: TRBJ2-3
V gene: TRBV2
clone size: NA
D gene: TRBD1
CDR3 protein: CASSGRQGASSPTDTQYF
CDR3 DNA: TGTGCCAGCAGTGGTCGGCAGGGGGCTTCCTCTCCCACAGATACGCAGTATTTT

J gene: TRBJ2-1
V gene: TRBV7-8
clone size: NA
D gene: NA
CDR3 protein: CASSSIRTTNYNEQFF
CDR3 DNA: TGTGCCAGCAGCTCTATTCGGACTACCAACTACAATGAGCAGTTCTTC

J gene: TRBJ2-2
V gene: TRBV15
clone size: NA
D gene: NA
CDR3 protein: CATSRDLGTGELFF
CDR3 DNA: TGTGCCACCAGCAGAGATCTGGGCACCGGGGAGCTGTTTTTT

J gene: TRBJ1-2
V gene: TRBV2
clone size: few
D gene: NA
CDR3 protein: CATDRRANYGYTF
CDR3 DNA: TGTGCCACCGACAGGAGAGCTAACTATGGCTACACCTTC

J gene: TRBJ1-2
V gene: TRBV13
clone size: few
D gene: NA
CDR3 protein: CASSLDRAGYGYTF
CDR3 DNA: TGTGCCAGCAGCTTAGACAGGGCGGGCTATGGCTACACCTTC

J gene: TRBJ2-3
V gene: TRBV28
clone size: NA
D gene: TRBD1
CDR3 protein: CASTITGTGGSDTQYF
CDR3 DNA: TGTGCCAGCACGATAACCGGGACAGGGGGATCAGATACGCAGTATTTT

J gene: TRBJ2-2
V gene: TRBV5-4
clone size: once
D gene: NA
CDR3 protein: CASSLEDTGELFF
CDR3 DNA: TGTGCCAGCAGCTTGGAAGACACCGGGGAGCTGTTTTTT

J gene: TRBJ1-2
V gene: TRBV6-5
clone size: NA
D gene: NA
CDR3 protein: CASSYTGTVGDYGYTF
CDR3 DNA: TGTGCCAGCAGTTACACCGGGACGGTTGGTGACTATGGCTACACCTTC

J gene: TRBJ2-7
V gene: TRBV9
clone size: once
D gene: TRBD2
CDR3 protein: CASSREGGPPYEQYF
CDR3 DNA: TGTGCCAGCAGCAGGGAGGGCGGCCCTCCCTACGAGCAGTACTTC

J gene: TRBJ1-3
V gene: TRBV28
clone size: NA
D gene: NA
CDR3 protein: CASSFLGPGNTIYF
CDR3 DNA: TGTGCCAGCAGTTTCCTGGGACCTGGAAACACCATATATTTT

J gene: TRBJ2-7
V gene: TRBV28
clone size: NA
D gene: NA
CDR3 protein: CASSLAGSSYEQYF
CDR3 DNA: TGTGCCAGCAGTTTAGCGGGGAGCTCCTACGAGCAGTACTTC

J gene: TRBJ2-7
V gene: TRBV9
clone size: NA
D gene: NA
CDR3 protein: CASSVGTLMGSYEQYF
CDR3 DNA: TGTGCCAGCAGCGTAGGTACCCTAATGGGATCCTACGAGCAGTACTTC

J gene: TRBJ2-1
V gene: TRBV18
clone size: NA
D gene: NA
CDR3 protein: CASSPPGSRDEQFF
CDR3 DNA: TGTGCCAGCTCACCACCTGGGTCCAGGGATGAGCAGTTCTTC

J gene: TRBJ1-3
V gene: TRBV15
clone size: NA
D gene: NA
CDR3 protein: CATSRDSLGVTGNTIYF
CDR3 DNA: TGTGCCACCAGCAGAGATTCCCTGGGGGTAACTGGAAACACCATATATTTT

J gene: TRBJ2-2
V gene: TRBV30
clone size: NA
D gene: TRBD2
CDR3 protein: CAWRPGTSSTGELFF
CDR3 DNA: TGTGCCTGGAGACCCGGGACTAGCAGCACCGGGGAGCTGTTTTTT

J gene: TRBJ2-7
V gene: TRBV4-3
clone size: NA
D gene: NA
CDR3 protein: CASSQGTTYEQYF
CDR3 DNA: TGCGCCAGCAGCCAAGGGACAACCTACGAGCAGTACTTC

J gene: TRBJ2-1
V gene: TRBV6-5
clone size: NA
D gene: NA
CDR3 protein: CASSYDPGTKQFF
CDR3 DNA: TGTGCCAGCAGTTACGACCCCGGGACAAAGCAGTTCTTC

J gene: TRBJ1-4
V gene: TRBV2
clone size: NA
D gene: NA
CDR3 protein: CASSDRATNEKLFF
CDR3 DNA: TGTGCCAGCAGTGACAGGGCAACTAATGAAAAACTGTTTTTT

J gene: TRBJ2-7
V gene: TRBV5-5
clone size: NA
D gene: NA
CDR3 protein: CASSLWAGPTYEQYF
CDR3 DNA: TGTGCCAGCAGCTTGTGGGCAGGGCCCACCTACGAGCAGTACTTC

J gene: TRBJ1-4
V gene: TRBV7-8
clone size: NA
D gene: NA
CDR3 protein: CASSLEVGATNEKLFF
CDR3 DNA: TGTGCCAGCAGCTTAGAGGTCGGTGCTACTAATGAAAAACTGTTTTTT

J gene: TRBJ2-5
V gene: TRBV28
clone size: NA
D gene: NA
CDR3 protein: CASSPQLGGHRETQYF
CDR3 DNA: TGTGCCAGCAGTCCCCAGCTCGGGGGCCATCGAGAGACCCAGTACTTC

J gene: TRBJ2-7
V gene: TRBV27
clone size: NA
D gene: TRBD2
CDR3 protein: CASRTGTSHSYEQYF
CDR3 DNA: TGTGCCAGCAGGACCGGGACTAGCCACTCCTACGAGCAGTACTTC

J gene: TRBJ2-1
V gene: TRBV9
clone size: NA
D gene: TRBD2
CDR3 protein: CASSVGSGGYNEQFF
CDR3 DNA: TGTGCCAGCAGCGTAGGTTCGGGGGGGTACAATGAGCAGTTCTTC

J gene: TRBJ2-1
V gene: TRBV9
clone size: NA
D gene: TRBD2
CDR3 protein: CASSVGGGRMDEQFF
CDR3 DNA: TGTGCCAGCAGCGTAGGGGGCGGGAGGATGGATGAGCAGTTCTTC

J gene: TRBJ1-1
V gene: TRBV25-1
clone size: NA
D gene: NA
CDR3 protein: CASSRGGYAEAFF
CDR3 DNA: TGTGCCAGCAGCCGAGGGGGTTATGCTGAAGCTTTCTTT

J gene: TRBJ2-3
V gene: TRBV28
clone size: NA
D gene: NA
CDR3 protein: CASSPPLGDTQYF
CDR3 DNA: TGTGCCAGCAGTCCTCCCTTAGGGGATACGCAGTATTTT

J gene: TRBJ2-5
V gene: TRBV9
clone size: NA
D gene: TRBD2
CDR3 protein: CASSVRSGEYQETQYF
CDR3 DNA: TGTGCCAGCAGCGTAAGGAGCGGGGAGTACCAAGAGACCCAGTACTTC

J gene: TRBJ2-7
V gene: TRBV2
clone size: NA
D gene: TRBD2
CDR3 protein: CASSSGREEQYF
CDR3 DNA: TGTGCCAGCAGTAGCGGGAGGGAAGAGCAGTACTTC

J gene: TRBJ2-7
V gene: TRBV19
clone size: NA
D gene: NA
CDR3 protein: CASSMVGTSYEQYF
CDR3 DNA: TGTGCCAGTAGTATGGTGGGAACAAGCTACGAGCAGTACTTC

J gene: TRBJ2-2
V gene: TRBV5-6
clone size: once
D gene: NA
CDR3 protein: CASSLYAPFNTGELFF
CDR3 DNA: TGTGCCAGCAGCTTGTACGCGCCTTTTAACACCGGGGAGCTGTTTTTT

J gene: TRBJ2-1
V gene: TRBV11-2
clone size: NA
D gene: NA
CDR3 protein: CASSRGGTNEQFF
CDR3 DNA: TGTGCCAGCAGTCGAGGTGGTACAAATGAGCAGTTCTTC

J gene: TRBJ2-3
V gene: TRBV5-6
clone size: few
D gene: NA
CDR3 protein: CASSHRTPITDTQYF
CDR3 DNA: TGTGCCAGCAGCCACCGGACACCAATAACAGATACGCAGTATTTT

J gene: TRBJ1-6
V gene: TRBV28
clone size: few
D gene: TRBD1
CDR3 protein: CASSWDRDNSPLHF
CDR3 DNA: TGTGCCAGCAGTTGGGACAGGGACAATTCACCCCTCCACTTT

J gene: TRBJ2-5
V gene: TRBV2
clone size: NA
D gene: TRBD1
CDR3 protein: CASSPGVGGKETQYF
CDR3 DNA: TGTGCCAGCAGCCCAGGCGTAGGGGGCAAAGAGACCCAGTACTTC

J gene: TRBJ2-1
V gene: TRBV5-1
clone size: NA
D gene: TRBD2
CDR3 protein: CASSSPTSGSTYEQFF
CDR3 DNA: TGCGCCAGCAGCTCTCCGACTAGCGGGAGTACCTATGAGCAGTTCTTC

J gene: TRBJ2-2
V gene: TRBV25-1
clone size: medium-sized
D gene: NA
CDR3 protein: CASSEGGVDTGELFF
CDR3 DNA: TGTGCCAGCAGTGAAGGAGGGGTTGACACCGGGGAGCTGTTTTTT

J gene: TRBJ2-2
V gene: TRBV9
clone size: NA
D gene: TRBD1
CDR3 protein: CASNRGRDTGELFF
CDR3 DNA: TGTGCCAGCAACAGGGGGCGCGACACCGGGGAGCTGTTTTTT

J gene: TRBJ2-5
V gene: TRBV10-2
clone size: NA
D gene: NA
CDR3 protein: CASSDQQGKETQYF
CDR3 DNA: TGCGCCAGCAGTGACCAACAGGGAAAAGAGACCCAGTACTTC

J gene: TRBJ2-7
V gene: TRBV27
clone size: NA
D gene: NA
CDR3 protein: CASSPSSGGSIYEQYF
CDR3 DNA: TGTGCCAGCAGTCCTTCCTCAGGGGGGAGTATTTACGAGCAGTACTTC

J gene: TRBJ2-5
V gene: TRBV15
clone size: medium-sized
D gene: TRBD2
CDR3 protein: CATSRLAGETQYF
CDR3 DNA: TGTGCCACCAGCAGACTAGCGGGAGAGACCCAGTACTTC

J gene: TRBJ2-3
V gene: TRBV6-5
clone size: NA
D gene: NA
CDR3 protein: CASRDPRGLTDTQYF
CDR3 DNA: TGTGCCAGCAGAGACCCGCGGGGGCTCACAGATACGCAGTATTTT

J gene: TRBJ2-6
V gene: TRBV4-1
clone size: NA
D gene: TRBD1
CDR3 protein: CASSQSGTVNPSGANVLTF
CDR3 DNA: TGCGCCAGCAGCCAATCCGGGACAGTCAATCCCTCTGGGGCCAACGTCCTGACTTTC